These 16 T cell receptor beta chains came from one sample sequenced in a study of human T cells and chemical hapten exposure. Stated time point: pre-sensitization, week 0. Regarding treatment: therapeutic diphenylcyclopropenone sensitization with weekly scalp DPC. TCRdb reanalysed the RACE reads using MiXCR and keeps one entry per CDR3 protein. The data show 270,000 or so distinct CDR3 sequences, just under 8% seen once. Sequences were derived from whole blood, sampled in connection with sensitization to the hapten diphenylcyclopropenone (DPC). These receptors were obtained from a man between 18 and 29 years old with alopecia areata. Some clones in this sample may be carry-over from other donors' samples.

A few counts support this clonotype. The CDR3 loop reads CASSFGLHNEKLFF. DNA of the CDR3: TGTGCCAGCAGTTTCGGACTTCATAATGAAAAACTGTTTTTT. The chain couples TRBV12-3 or TRBV12-4 to TRBJ1-4, with D unresolved. V lost 3 bases to trimming and J lost 4 bases, with 9 bases between them. The length of the CDR3 is 14 residues.

This clonotype was counted only a few times. The chain employs TRBV7-3 and TRBJ2-2; D possibly corresponds to TRBD1 (5 bases). Germline CDR1 SGHTA, CDR2 FQGTGA. CDR3 length: 15 residues. Trimming shortened V by 1 base and J by 7 bases, and 13 bases separated the two germline ends. CDR3 sequence (DNA): TGTGCCAGCAGCTTAAGGGGCAGGCGGAGCGGGGAGCTGTTTTTT. The encoded protein is CASSLRGRRSGELFF.

This clonotype was observed at least ten times. The chain employs TRBV6-2 or TRBV6-3 and TRBJ2-6; D gene unclear. The length of the CDR3 is 13 residues. Germline V gene data show CDR1 as MNHEY and CDR2 as SVGEGT. V was trimmed by 6 bases and J by 4 bases, leaving 7 bases between them. CDR3 residues: CASRPPGANVLTF. The CDR3 region has the DNA TGTGCCAGCAGGCCGCCCGGGGCCAACGTCCTGACTTTC.

This clonotype occurred many times. This sequence joins TRBV24-1 and TRBJ1-5; no clear D. The V and J ends lost 5 bases and 1 base respectively, with 8 bases between them. CDR3 length equals 14 residues. Germline V gives CDR1 KGHDR, CDR2 SFDVKD. The CDR3 here is CATSASVSNQPQHF. The CDR3 DNA is TGTGCCACCAGTGCGTCGGTGAGCAATCAGCCCCAGCATTTT.

This clonotype was seen ten or more times. V is TRBV6-6 and J is TRBJ1-1; D might be TRBD1 (5 bases). This CDR3 is built from 13 residues. Germline assignment: CDR1 MNHNY and CDR2 SVGAGI (reference sequence). Trimming stripped 2 bases from V and 3 bases from J, with 7 bases between. The chain's CDR3 is CASSYRGDTEAFF. The CDR3 DNA reads as TGTGCCAGCAGTTACCGGGGGGACACTGAAGCTTTCTTT.

The chain joins TRBV6-1 to TRBJ1-2; D ambiguous. Trimming stripped 2 bases from V and 1 base from J, with 11 bases between. CDR1 and CDR2 (germline): MNHNS, SASEGT. The CDR3 spans 15 residues. The CDR3 region has the DNA TGTGCCAGCAGTGAATTAGACATCTTTAACTATGGCTACACCTTC. It codes for CASSELDIFNYGYTF.

This clonotype was counted only a few times. This chain uses TRBV20-1 with TRBJ2-4; D is unresolved. Trimming removed 6 bases from V and 6 bases from J, with 12 bases in between. This CDR3 has 12 residues. Per the germline V gene, CDR1 is DFQATT and CDR2 is SNEGSKA (reference sequence). This CDR3 is CSATTDPNIQYF. CDR3 nucleotides: TGCAGTGCAACCACCGATCCAAACATTCAGTACTTC.

A word on this clonotype: Because the CDR3 is missing its conserved closing phenylalanine or tryptophan, this is likely a read error. The genes are TRBV7-6 and TRBJ2-2; D perhaps matches TRBD1 (5 bases). Germline V gene lookup returns CDR1 SGHVS and CDR2 FNYEAQ. This CDR3 spans 15 amino acids. Trimming removed 1 base from V and 4 bases from J, with 10 bases in between. The CDR3, as DNA: TGTGCCAGCAGCTTAGACGTGGGGCGCACCGGGGAGCTGTTTTCT. Its translation: CASSLDVGRTGELFS.

This chain connects TRBV11-1 to TRBJ1-1; D gene uncertain. V lost 1 base, J lost 1 base, and 7 bases lay in between. The CDR3 is 14 residues long. The germline V gene has CDR1 SGHAT and CDR2 FQDESV (reference sequence). CDR3 bases: TGTGCCAGCAGCTTAGAAGGAGAGAACACTGAAGCTTTCTTT. It translates to CASSLEGENTEAFF.

This clonotype was detected ten times or more. The chain carries TRBV10-3 and TRBJ1-4; no clear D. This CDR3 has 17 residues. The V end was cut by 6 bases, the J end by 3 bases, with 20 bases between. Germline V gives CDR1 ENHRY, CDR2 SYGVKD. The CDR3 region is CAISSFFPGSPNEKLFF. The CDR3 nucleotides read TGTGCCATCAGCTCTTTCTTCCCTGGGAGCCCTAATGAAAAACTGTTTTTT.

This clonotype was picked up many times. This chain joins TRBV27 and TRBJ2-6, with D possibly being TRBD1 or TRBD2 (5 bases each). This CDR3 contains 17 residues. Trimming took 6 bases from V and 0 from J, leaving 15 bases between them. CDR1 is MNHEY, CDR2 SMNVEV, per germline (reference sequence). The chain's CDR3 is CASRPGRKYSGANVLTF. The CDR3 nucleotides read TGTGCCAGCAGGCCGGGACGGAAGTACTCTGGGGCCAACGTCCTGACTTTC.

This clonotype was picked up a small number of times. The rearrangement links TRBV20-1 to TRBJ1-1; maybe TRBD1 (6 bases). The CDR3 spans 14 residues. The germline V gene encodes CDR1 DFQATT and CDR2 SNEGSKA (reference sequence). V shed 1 base and J shed 4 bases, with 13 bases lying between them. The CDR3 DNA follows: TGCAGTGCTAGAGGGGGGGCCGACGGCACTGAAGCTTTCTTT. Translated, it gives CSARGGADGTEAFF.

This clonotype has more than one count but fewer than ten. The chain has TRBV7-2 and TRBJ1-3; 8 nucleotides line up with TRBD1. V lost 5 bases and J lost 5; bases outside the gene matches: 8. The length of the CDR3 is 15 residues. Germline V gene lookup returns CDR1 SGHTA and CDR2 FQGNSA. Here the CDR3 reads CASSVFQGARNTIYF. For the CDR3, the DNA is TGTGCCAGCAGCGTATTCCAGGGGGCGAGAAACACCATATATTTT.

V and J are TRBV9 and TRBJ2-7; D is perhaps TRBD1 (5 bases). V was clipped by 0 bases and J by 7 bases, with 11 bases between them. From germline, CDR1 is SGDLS and CDR2 YYNGEE. The CDR3 sequence is 13 residues long. The CDR3, as DNA: TGTGCCAGCAGCGTAGATGACAGCCCAGAGCAGTACTTC. Translating it yields CASSVDDSPEQYF.

This clonotype was seen a few times. V usage is TRBV6-2 or TRBV6-3 and J usage is TRBJ1-5, with D unresolved. The ends were cut back, 0 bases at V and 2 bases at J, with 11 bases in the middle. The CDR3 covers 16 residues. The V gene's germline CDR1 is MNHEY and CDR2 SVGEGT. CDR3 DNA: TGTGCCAGCAGTTACTCGCTGGGAACAGGCAATCAGCCCCAGCATTTT. Encoded protein: CASSYSLGTGNQPQHF.

The chain employs TRBV7-9 and TRBJ2-3; TRBD1 aligns across 9 bases. This CDR3 has 15 amino acids. Germline V CDR1 and CDR2: SEHNR, FQNEAQ (reference sequence). V lost 5 bases, J lost 4 bases, and 7 bases stayed unmatched. CDR3 residues: CASSQSGQGSDTQYF. In nucleotides, the CDR3 is TGTGCCAGCAGCCAATCGGGACAGGGTTCAGATACGCAGTATTTT. Complete variable domain (other parts from reference TRBV7-9 and TRBJ2-3): DTGVSQNPRHKITKRGQNVTFRCDPISEHNRLYWYRQTLGQGPEFLTYFQNEAQLEKSRLLSDRFSAERPKGSFSTLEIQRTEQGDSAMYLCASSQSGQGSDTQYFGPGTRLTVL.